A selection of T cell receptor beta chains follows, all from one sample in a study of CD8 T cells in ankylosing spondylitis. MiXCR, run by TCRdb on the 5' RACE reads, gives a single entry per CDR3 protein. The sample has 100,000 to 150,000 distinct CDR3 sequences, 15% to 20% seen once. Sequencing was carried out using blood, either unsorted or a sorted T cell fraction (not recorded which). The receptor source for this set is a male donor with ankylosing spondylitis. The CDR3 runs from the conserved cysteine through the conserved F or W. A D gene is named only where the DNA matches it firmly. Rows give clone size only sometimes, using once, few, many, or a class for an expanded clone.

abundance	d_gene	v_gene	j_gene	CDR3nt	CDR3aa
.	.	TRBV12-3/TRBV12-4	TRBJ1-5	TGTGCCAGCAGAGGCCGGGCTCAGCCCCAGCATTTT	CASRGRAQPQHF
few	.	TRBV29-1	TRBJ1-2	TGCAGCGCTTCGGACAGAAGAGACGGCTACACCTTC	CSASDRRDGYTF
.	.	TRBV27	TRBJ2-7	TGTGCCAGCAGTGCCGGGCGGGAATCGAGCTCCTACGAGCAGTACTTC	CASSAGRESSSYEQYF
.	.	TRBV9	TRBJ1-2	TGTGCCAGCAGCGTAGATGGAGGGCTCGGCTACACCTTC	CASSVDGGLGYTF
.	.	TRBV27	TRBJ2-1	TGTGCCAGCAGTTTATCCCCGGGCTACAATGAGCAGTTCTTC	CASSLSPGYNEQFF
few	TRBD1	TRBV5-6	TRBJ1-2	TGTGCCAGCAGCTTGGGCAGGGGGTTCTATGGCTACACCTTC	CASSLGRGFYGYTF
.	TRBD1	TRBV6-1	TRBJ1-5	TGTGCCAGCAGCATATCCGCGACAGGGAGCAGTCAGCCCCAGCATTTT	CASSISATGSSQPQHF
once	.	TRBV5-8	TRBJ2-1	TGTGCCAGCAGCCTGGACACTACCTTC	CASSLDTTF
few	.	TRBV24-1	TRBJ1-2	TGTGCCACCAGTGATAGTAACTATGGCTACACCTTC	CATSDSNYGYTF
.	.	TRBV4-1	TRBJ2-1	TGCGCCAGCAGCCAAGATCCCAGTTTCTCCAATGAGCAGTTCTTC	CASSQDPSFSNEQFF
many	.	TRBV27	TRBJ2-7	TGTGCCAGCAGGGGGGTCTCCTACGAGCAGTACTTC	CASRGVSYEQYF
.	.	TRBV7-9	TRBJ2-3	TGTGCCAGCATCCCCGATTTAACAGATACGCAGTATTTT	CASIPDLTDTQYF
few	TRBD2	TRBV27	TRBJ2-3	TGTGCCAGCAGTTCCCGACTAGCGGGAGTCGCAGATACGCAGTATTTT	CASSSRLAGVADTQYF
few	.	TRBV27	TRBJ2-1	TGTGCCAGCAGTTTATTGGGATATGAGCAGTTCTTC	CASSLLGYEQFF
many	.	TRBV5-1	TRBJ1-1	TGCGCCAGCAGCTTGAGAGGGCACGGGAACACTGAAGCTTTCTTT	CASSLRGHGNTEAFF
few	.	TRBV11-2	TRBJ2-7	TGTGCCAGCAGCCATACCTACGAGCAGTACTTC	CASSHTYEQYF
.	.	TRBV6-5	TRBJ2-5	TGTGCCAGCAGTTACTCGCGCGCTCTGGAGACCCAGTACTTC	CASSYSRALETQYF
.	TRBD1	TRBV27	TRBJ1-3	TGTGCCAGCAAACAGGGGGCGTCTGGAAACACCATATATTTT	CASKQGASGNTIYF
.	.	TRBV5-1	TRBJ2-6	TGCGCCAGCAGCTTGGGGTGGGACTCTGGGGCCAACGTCCTGACTTTC	CASSLGWDSGANVLTF
few	TRBD1	TRBV27	TRBJ2-1	TGTGCCAGCAGTTTATTCCGGGACAGGGCCTACAATGAGCAGTTCTTC	CASSLFRDRAYNEQFF
many	.	TRBV28	TRBJ2-1	TGTGCCAGCAGTCGCTCGGGGTGGAGCTCCTACAATGAGCAGTTCTTC	CASSRSGWSSYNEQFF
few	.	TRBV28	TRBJ2-1	TGTGCCAGCCACCGTGGGGGCAATGAGCAGTTCTTC	CASHRGGNEQFF
few	TRBD1	TRBV11-2	TRBJ2-5	TGTGCCAGCAGCCCTCACAGGGGTAGGGAGACCCAGTACTTC	CASSPHRGRETQYF
.	.	TRBV28	TRBJ2-7	TGTGCCAGCCACCTGGCGGGCCCTCACTACGAGCAGTACTTC	CASHLAGPHYEQYF
.	.	TRBV20-1	TRBJ1-5	TGCAGTGCTTACCGGGCGGGGTACAATCAGCCCCAGCATTTT	CSAYRAGYNQPQHF
many	.	TRBV29-1	TRBJ2-7	TGCAGCGTTCTGCGACAGGCCGCTCACGAGCAGTACTTC	CSVLRQAAHEQYF
.	.	TRBV4-1	TRBJ1-5	TGCGCCAGCAGCCAAGATTGGAGGGATAGCAATCAGCCCCAGCATTTT	CASSQDWRDSNQPQHF
few	.	TRBV6-5	TRBJ2-7	TGTGCCAGCAGTTACGCAGGTGCCTACGAGCAGTACTTC	CASSYAGAYEQYF
.	.	TRBV11-3	TRBJ2-7	TGTGCCAGCAGCTCTCCACTGGACCCCTACGAGCAGTACTTC	CASSSPLDPYEQYF
.	.	TRBV27	TRBJ1-5	TGTGCCAGCAGTTTGAGTCCGTCGGGGGGCTCTGGCAATCAGCCCCAGCATTTT	CASSLSPSGGSGNQPQHF
few	TRBD2	TRBV28	TRBJ2-1	TGTGCCAGCAGCCAAAGGGGACTAGGTGCTACTGAGCAGTTCTTC	CASSQRGLGATEQFF
few	.	TRBV2	TRBJ2-7	TGTGCCAGCAGTGAAGCCCAGACAGGTTTATACGAGCAGTACTTC	CASSEAQTGLYEQYF
few	.	TRBV7-8	TRBJ2-1	TGTGCCAGCAGCTTAGGCGGGATGCAGTTCTTC	CASSLGGMQFF
.	.	TRBV27	TRBJ2-7	TGTGCCAGCCGCCCCTGGGGAGGCTACGAGCAGTACTTC	CASRPWGGYEQYF
.	.	TRBV7-9	TRBJ1-1	TGTGCCAGCAGCTACGAAGTGGTCACTGAAGCTTTCTTT	CASSYEVVTEAFF
.	TRBD2	TRBV4-1	TRBJ2-3	TGCGCCAGCAGCCAAGTTAGGGCGGGAGTCGCAGATACGCAGTATTTT	CASSQVRAGVADTQYF
few	TRBD1	TRBV28	TRBJ1-1	TGTGCCAGCAGCATACTGGACCGGACAGGGAACACTGAAGCTTTCTTT	CASSILDRTGNTEAFF